These T cell receptor beta chains were read from a single sample in a study of regulatory T cells in long-lasting Graves disease. TCRdb re-called the multiplex PCR reads with MiXCR, one entry per CDR3 protein. The table lists hundreds of thousands of distinct CDR3 sequences, approximately 13% of them singletons, with roughly 10% in the top ten. The sample also formed part of further work on T cells in Graves' hyperthyroidism and ophthalmopathy.

The sample here was peripheral blood mononuclear cells (PBMCs), taken at new diagnosis, from a patient treated with antithyroid drugs. These receptors were obtained from a man aged 30 to 39 with Graves disease. CDR3s include the opening cysteine and the closing phenylalanine or tryptophan. Each record gives: clone size, J gene, D gene, V gene, CDR3 length, CDR3 protein, CDR3 DNA. The D gene is left open where the match is weak. Size tells how often a clone was seen (once, few, many) or the class of an expanded clone, and some rows leave it out.

NA	TRBJ2-1	NA	TRBV5-1	13	CASSLYSQAEQFF	TGCGCCAGCAGCTTGTATTCCCAGGCGGAGCAGTTCTTC
many	TRBJ1-1	TRBD1	TRBV27	14	CASSLFRGGTEAFF	TGTGCCAGCAGTTTATTCAGGGGGGGCACTGAAGCTTTCTTT
NA	TRBJ2-3	NA	TRBV24-1	15	CATSDSRRTTDTQYF	TGTGCCACCAGTGATAGCAGGAGGACCACAGATACGCAGTATTTT
many	TRBJ2-1	NA	TRBV5-1	12	CASSYPTDKQFF	TGCGCCAGCAGTTACCCGACAGACAAGCAGTTCTTC
NA	TRBJ1-5	TRBD1	TRBV6-1	17	CASSEVAPGQRTQPQHF	TGTGCCAGCAGTGAGGTTGCCCCGGGACAGAGAACTCAGCCCCAGCATTTT
many	TRBJ1-6	NA	TRBV11-2	15	CASSREGLRRSPLHF	TGTGCCAGCAGCCGTGAGGGGTTGAGGAGGTCACCCCTCCACTTT
many	TRBJ2-1	TRBD1	TRBV30	13	CAQTTGAYNEQFF	TGTGCCCAAACGACAGGGGCCTACAATGAGCAGTTCTTC
many	TRBJ2-7	NA	TRBV19	15	CASSIKGYSSYEQYF	TGTGCCAGTAGTATCAAGGGCTACAGCTCCTACGAGCAGTACTTC
many	TRBJ2-5	TRBD1	TRBV2	15	CASRAGTGGSETQYF	TGTGCCAGCAGGGCCGGGACAGGGGGTTCGGAGACCCAGTACTTC
many	TRBJ2-1	TRBD2	TRBV20-1	12	CSAAGLAGAPFF	TGCAGTGCTGCTGGGCTAGCGGGGGCCCCTTTCTTC
NA	TRBJ2-2	TRBD1	TRBV12-3/TRBV12-4	15	CASSFGTENTGELFF	TGTGCCAGCAGTTTCGGGACAGAGAACACCGGGGAGCTGTTTTTT
many	TRBJ2-1	TRBD2	TRBV20-1	15	CSALGGTSGYNEQFF	TGCAGTGCACTGGGAGGGACTAGCGGATACAATGAGCAGTTCTTC
many	TRBJ2-7	NA	TRBV18	14	CASSALDGTYEQYF	TGTGCCAGCTCTGCCCTTGACGGTACCTACGAGCAGTACTTC
many	TRBJ2-7	NA	TRBV2	13	CASSEARGSEQYF	TGTGCCAGCAGTGAAGCGCGAGGCTCCGAGCAGTACTTC
many	TRBJ2-1	TRBD2	TRBV12-3/TRBV12-4	14	CASSFASGGNEQFF	TGTGCCAGCAGTTTCGCTAGCGGGGGCAATGAGCAGTTCTTC
many	TRBJ2-1	TRBD2	TRBV19	14	CASKGPGTSNEQFF	TGTGCCAGTAAGGGACCGGGGACTAGCAATGAGCAGTTCTTC
NA	TRBJ1-5	NA	TRBV20-1	15	CSASLRGGINQPQHF	TGCAGTGCTAGTCTCCGAGGGGGGATCAATCAGCCCCAGCATTTT
NA	TRBJ2-3	NA	TRBV30	12	CAWSPLPDTQYF	TGTGCCTGGAGCCCTTTACCAGATACGCAGTATTTT
many	TRBJ2-1	NA	TRBV10-3	16	CAISEGAGARGNEQFF	TGTGCCATCAGTGAGGGCGCGGGGGCGAGAGGGAATGAGCAGTTCTTC
many	TRBJ2-7	NA	TRBV6-1	13	CASTPQGITEQYF	TGTGCCAGCACGCCGCAGGGAATTACCGAGCAGTACTTC
many	TRBJ2-1	NA	TRBV11-2	15	CASSFRQGTYNEQFF	TGTGCCAGCAGCTTCAGGCAGGGGACCTACAATGAGCAGTTCTTC
NA	TRBJ2-1	NA	TRBV3-1	13	CASSPPRGGEQFF	TGTGCCAGCAGCCCCCCGAGGGGAGGTGAGCAGTTCTTC
NA	TRBJ2-1	TRBD2	TRBV10-3	16	CAISGKRESSYNEQFF	TGTGCCATCAGTGGTAAGCGGGAGAGCTCCTACAATGAGCAGTTCTTC
NA	TRBJ1-3	NA	TRBV5-1	15	CASSFDGSSGNTIYF	TGCGCCAGCAGCTTTGACGGGAGCTCTGGAAACACCATATATTTT
NA	TRBJ2-7	TRBD1	TRBV19	16	CASSLVDRGTSYEQYF	TGTGCCAGTAGTCTCGTCGACAGGGGTACCTCCTACGAGCAGTACTTC
few	TRBJ1-6	NA	TRBV20-1	16	CSARPIRGAYNSPLHF	TGCAGTGCTAGACCCATACGGGGCGCCTATAATTCACCCCTCCACTTT
many	TRBJ2-1	NA	TRBV5-6	13	CASSRILGNEQFF	TGTGCCAGCAGCCGGATACTAGGCAATGAGCAGTTCTTC
NA	TRBJ1-1	NA	TRBV29-1	14	CSVERAGDHTEAFF	TGCAGCGTTGAACGAGCGGGCGATCACACTGAAGCTTTCTTT
few	TRBJ1-6	TRBD1	TRBV7-9	14	CASSPPGQVVPLHF	TGTGCCAGCAGCCCCCCAGGACAGGTCGTACCCCTCCACTTT
many	TRBJ2-7	NA	TRBV5-5	16	CASSLESAGATYEQYF	TGTGCCAGCAGCTTGGAGTCTGCGGGGGCTACCTACGAGCAGTACTTC
many	TRBJ2-6	NA	TRBV12-3/TRBV12-4	18	CASRHRTVTFSGANVLTF	TGTGCCAGCAGACACCGGACCGTTACCTTCTCTGGGGCCAACGTCCTGACTTTC
many	TRBJ2-3	TRBD2	TRBV12-3/TRBV12-4	15	CASSLRLAGGNTQYF	TGTGCCAGCAGTTTACGGCTAGCGGGAGGGAATACGCAGTATTTT
many	TRBJ2-7	NA	TRBV20-1	13	CRASSVDSYEQYF	TGCAGGGCTTCCAGCGTTGACTCCTACGAGCAGTACTTC
many	TRBJ1-4	TRBD1	TRBV6-5	13	CASSYSGQQKLFF	TGTGCCAGCAGTTACTCGGGACAGCAAAAACTGTTTTTT
NA	TRBJ2-7	TRBD2	TRBV7-8	15	CASSLSGGHSYEQYF	TGTGCCAGCAGCTTAAGCGGGGGACACTCCTACGAGCAGTACTTC
many	TRBJ2-1	TRBD2	TRBV11-1	16	CASSPKREDSYNEQFF	TGTGCCAGCAGCCCCAAGCGGGAGGACTCCTACAATGAGCAGTTCTTC
NA	TRBJ1-5	NA	TRBV12-3/TRBV12-4	16	CASSLYPRGGKQPQHF	TGTGCCAGCAGTTTATACCCTCGAGGAGGCAAACAGCCCCAGCATTTT
many	TRBJ2-7	TRBD1	TRBV3-1	15	CASSPTGTVDYEQYF	TGTGCCAGCAGCCCGACCGGGACAGTTGACTACGAGCAGTACTTC
few	TRBJ2-1	NA	TRBV13	14	CASSLARGADEQFF	TGTGCCAGCAGCTTAGCCCGGGGGGCGGATGAGCAGTTCTTC
few	TRBJ1-1	NA	TRBV19	15	CASSHPGRRNTEAFF	TGTGCCAGTAGCCATCCGGGGCGGAGAAACACTGAAGCTTTCTTT
many	TRBJ2-2	TRBD2	TRBV5-1	15	CASSWTSGNTGELFF	TGCGCCAGCAGCTGGACTAGCGGTAACACCGGGGAGCTGTTTTTT
few	TRBJ2-3	NA	TRBV30	14	CAWSYGAGTDTQYF	TGTGCCTGGAGTTACGGAGCGGGCACAGATACGCAGTATTTT
many	TRBJ2-7	NA	TRBV2	12	CASSEGTYEQYF	TGTGCCAGCAGTGAAGGGACCTACGAGCAGTACTTC
many	TRBJ2-5	TRBD2	TRBV7-3	14	CASSPSGGEETQYF	TGTGCCAGCAGCCCTAGCGGAGGGGAGGAGACCCAGTACTTC
many	TRBJ2-2	TRBD2	TRBV7-3	15	CASSLMRGATGELFF	TGTGCCAGCAGCTTAATGCGGGGGGCCACCGGGGAGCTGTTTTTT
few	TRBJ1-5	TRBD1	TRBV28	15	CASSPRTGGGQPQHF	TGTGCCAGCAGTCCCCGGACAGGGGGCGGTCAGCCCCAGCATTTT
many	TRBJ2-1	TRBD2	TRBV7-2	17	CASTGTSGSINYNEQFF	TGTGCCAGCACCGGGACTAGCGGGAGTATAAATTACAATGAGCAGTTCTTC
many	TRBJ1-2	TRBD1	TRBV24-1	15	CATSDATGPNYGYTF	TGTGCCACCAGTGATGCGACAGGGCCTAACTATGGCTACACCTTC
few	TRBJ1-5	TRBD1	TRBV19	13	CASRFGTGGPQHF	TGTGCCAGTCGCTTTGGGACAGGGGGACCCCAGCATTTT
NA	TRBJ2-1	TRBD2	TRBV25-1	14	CASSEPGGSREQFF	TGTGCCAGCAGTGAACCGGGGGGTTCGAGAGAGCAGTTCTTC
NA	TRBJ2-1	NA	TRBV28	14	CASSFAGFYNEQFF	TGTGCCAGCAGTTTTGCGGGATTTTACAATGAGCAGTTCTTC
many	TRBJ1-5	NA	TRBV27	15	CASSLSLNAGQPQHF	TGTGCCAGCAGTTTATCTCTGAACGCCGGGCAGCCCCAGCATTTT
many	TRBJ1-2	NA	TRBV5-1	12	CASSFGGVGYTF	TGCGCCAGCAGCTTCGGCGGGGTTGGCTACACCTTC
NA	TRBJ1-4	NA	TRBV3-1	16	CASSLSTGSTNEKLFF	TGTGCCAGCAGCTTAAGCACAGGGTCAACTAATGAAAAACTGTTTTTT
many	TRBJ1-2	TRBD1	TRBV2	16	CASSRSGDRVVDGYTF	TGTGCCAGCAGTCGATCGGGGGACAGGGTGGTAGATGGCTACACCTTC
many	TRBJ2-7	NA	TRBV11-2	13	CASSLFETYEQYF	TGTGCCAGCAGCTTGTTCGAGACCTACGAGCAGTACTTC
NA	TRBJ1-5	NA	TRBV4-1	14	CASSQLQSNQPQHF	TGCGCCAGCAGCCAATTACAGAGCAATCAGCCCCAGCATTTT
few	TRBJ2-1	NA	TRBV7-2	17	CASSLRPSSANLNEQFF	TGTGCCAGCAGCTTACGTCCTTCTAGCGCGAACCTCAATGAGCAGTTCTTC
many	TRBJ2-5	NA	TRBV24-1	13	CATSDTGGETQYF	TGTGCCACCAGTGACACGGGCGGCGAGACCCAGTACTTC